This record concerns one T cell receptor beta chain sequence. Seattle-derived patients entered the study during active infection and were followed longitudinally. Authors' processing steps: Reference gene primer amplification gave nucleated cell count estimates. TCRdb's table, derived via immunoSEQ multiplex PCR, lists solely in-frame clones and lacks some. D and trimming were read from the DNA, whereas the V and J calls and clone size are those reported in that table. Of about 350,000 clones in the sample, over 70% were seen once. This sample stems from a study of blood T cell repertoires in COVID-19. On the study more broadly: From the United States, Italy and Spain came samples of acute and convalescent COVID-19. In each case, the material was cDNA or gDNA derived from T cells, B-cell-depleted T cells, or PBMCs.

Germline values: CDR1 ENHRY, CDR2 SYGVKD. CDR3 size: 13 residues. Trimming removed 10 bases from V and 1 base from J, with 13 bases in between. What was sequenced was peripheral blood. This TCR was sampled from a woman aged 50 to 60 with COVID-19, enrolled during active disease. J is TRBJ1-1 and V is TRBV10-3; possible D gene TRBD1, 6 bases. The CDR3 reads CASQFRGNTEAFF. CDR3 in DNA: TGTGCCAGCCAATTCAGGGGGAACACTGAAGCTTTCTTT.